This T cell receptor beta chain appears in the sequencing data of a study of T cell responses to AZD1222 COVID-19 vaccine. Broader study findings: Unmutated variant regions are reportedly the target of nearly half of TCRs that are spike-specific. Regions 160-218 and 743-854 held dominance among vaccine-associated CD4 TCRs, which spanned spike. It was only after the peak T cell response that any repertoires were sampled.

Comments on this clone: Antigen specificity is unknown.

Germline V gene data show CDR1 as SGHKS and CDR2 as YYEKEE (reference sequence). The CDR3 covers 16 residues. V was pared by 0 bases and J by 0 bases, with 6 bases of the junction left unmatched. Clones were read by immunoSEQ multiplex PCR, and TCRdb kept only the in-frame ones, dropping some. The sample records about 78,000 clones, 82% being singletons. Sequencing used peripheral blood, obtained on day 0 of AZD1222 vaccination. The chain uses TRBV5-5 and TRBJ2-7, with TRBD1 matching 7 bases. The receptor comes from an adult in good health. The DNA for the CDR3 is TGTGCCAGCAGCTTGGCTGGGACAGACCCCTCCTACGAGCAGTACTTC. Protein sequence: CASSLAGTDPSYEQYF.